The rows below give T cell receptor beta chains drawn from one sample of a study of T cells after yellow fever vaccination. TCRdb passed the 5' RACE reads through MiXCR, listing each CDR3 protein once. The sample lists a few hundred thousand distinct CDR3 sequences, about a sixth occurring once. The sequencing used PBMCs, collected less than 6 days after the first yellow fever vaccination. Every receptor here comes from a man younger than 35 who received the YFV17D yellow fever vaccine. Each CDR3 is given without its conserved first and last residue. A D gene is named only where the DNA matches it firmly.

CDR3 protein: ASSSGDGENTEAF
J gene: TRBJ1-1
CDR3 length: 13
V gene: TRBV5-1
D gene: .

CDR3 protein: ASSFGLLYNEQF
J gene: TRBJ2-1
CDR3 length: 12
V gene: TRBV5-6
D gene: .

CDR3 protein: ASTSWARGPSNQPQH
J gene: TRBJ1-5
CDR3 length: 15
V gene: TRBV5-8
D gene: .

CDR3 protein: SGWGASSTDTQY
J gene: TRBJ2-3
CDR3 length: 12
V gene: TRBV29-1
D gene: .

CDR3 protein: ASSLGGLLQETQY
J gene: TRBJ2-5
CDR3 length: 13
V gene: TRBV5-5
D gene: TRBD2

CDR3 protein: SVGRTADYEQY
J gene: TRBJ2-7
CDR3 length: 11
V gene: TRBV29-1
D gene: .

CDR3 protein: ASSLLLAGVTGELF
J gene: TRBJ2-2
CDR3 length: 14
V gene: TRBV13
D gene: TRBD2

CDR3 protein: SAGDSAPGEQY
J gene: TRBJ2-7
CDR3 length: 11
V gene: TRBV29-1
D gene: TRBD1

CDR3 protein: ASSPRTGFRTDTQY
J gene: TRBJ2-3
CDR3 length: 14
V gene: TRBV7-2
D gene: .

CDR3 protein: ASSLSMTSGGLEQF
J gene: TRBJ2-1
CDR3 length: 14
V gene: TRBV7-3
D gene: TRBD2

CDR3 protein: ASRPGPPFNQPQH
J gene: TRBJ1-5
CDR3 length: 13
V gene: TRBV12-3/TRBV12-4
D gene: .

CDR3 protein: ASSETLLARADEQF
J gene: TRBJ2-1
CDR3 length: 14
V gene: TRBV9
D gene: .

CDR3 protein: ASSSKGENTGELF
J gene: TRBJ2-2
CDR3 length: 13
V gene: TRBV5-4
D gene: .

CDR3 protein: ASSLFLSSNQPQH
J gene: TRBJ1-5
CDR3 length: 13
V gene: TRBV12-3/TRBV12-4
D gene: .

CDR3 protein: ASSLRMRFLETQY
J gene: TRBJ2-5
CDR3 length: 13
V gene: TRBV11-2
D gene: .

CDR3 protein: ASSGTQGSIGTGELF
J gene: TRBJ2-2
CDR3 length: 15
V gene: TRBV25-1
D gene: TRBD1

CDR3 protein: ASSLILAASTDTQY
J gene: TRBJ2-3
CDR3 length: 14
V gene: TRBV5-5
D gene: TRBD2

CDR3 protein: ASSGVENYGYT
J gene: TRBJ1-2
CDR3 length: 11
V gene: TRBV6-1
D gene: .

CDR3 protein: ASSGQAGGSGNEQF
J gene: TRBJ2-1
CDR3 length: 14
V gene: TRBV5-1
D gene: TRBD2

CDR3 protein: ASRWTGGLDTQY
J gene: TRBJ2-3
CDR3 length: 12
V gene: TRBV27
D gene: TRBD1

CDR3 protein: ASSWRWGNEQF
J gene: TRBJ2-1
CDR3 length: 11
V gene: TRBV5-1
D gene: .

CDR3 protein: ASSLDVTGQEY
J gene: TRBJ2-4
CDR3 length: 11
V gene: TRBV5-1
D gene: TRBD1

CDR3 protein: ASSLVIGGDTEAF
J gene: TRBJ1-1
CDR3 length: 13
V gene: TRBV5-1
D gene: .

CDR3 protein: ASSQDWGPRSTDTQY
J gene: TRBJ2-3
CDR3 length: 15
V gene: TRBV4-3
D gene: .

CDR3 protein: ATRQTVEQY
J gene: TRBJ2-7
CDR3 length: 9
V gene: TRBV6-1
D gene: .

CDR3 protein: ASQREGNQPQH
J gene: TRBJ1-5
CDR3 length: 11
V gene: TRBV12-3/TRBV12-4
D gene: .

CDR3 protein: ASSSGGVGQPQH
J gene: TRBJ1-5
CDR3 length: 12
V gene: TRBV11-2
D gene: .

CDR3 protein: ASSQVRGLPDTQY
J gene: TRBJ2-3
CDR3 length: 13
V gene: TRBV14
D gene: .

CDR3 protein: ASSMTGFGTGELF
J gene: TRBJ2-2
CDR3 length: 13
V gene: TRBV9
D gene: TRBD1

CDR3 protein: ALQRGTYYGYA
J gene: TRBJ1-2
CDR3 length: 11
V gene: TRBV7-9
D gene: .

CDR3 protein: ASSFGVPNTGELF
J gene: TRBJ2-2
CDR3 length: 13
V gene: TRBV12-3/TRBV12-4
D gene: .

CDR3 protein: ASSPPAGQETQY
J gene: TRBJ2-5
CDR3 length: 12
V gene: TRBV18
D gene: .

CDR3 protein: ASMTGLDTEAF
J gene: TRBJ1-1
CDR3 length: 11
V gene: TRBV25-1
D gene: .

CDR3 protein: SAREGSSGNTIY
J gene: TRBJ1-3
CDR3 length: 12
V gene: TRBV20-1
D gene: .

CDR3 protein: ASSAGYEQY
J gene: TRBJ2-7
CDR3 length: 9
V gene: TRBV18
D gene: .

CDR3 protein: ASSQGTGTEAF
J gene: TRBJ1-1
CDR3 length: 11
V gene: TRBV4-1
D gene: .

CDR3 protein: ASSYRGQGLTKNIQY
J gene: TRBJ2-4
CDR3 length: 15
V gene: TRBV6-5
D gene: TRBD1

CDR3 protein: ACRLAQETQY
J gene: TRBJ2-5
CDR3 length: 10
V gene: TRBV7-9
D gene: .

CDR3 protein: AISVQTRDTQY
J gene: TRBJ2-3
CDR3 length: 11
V gene: TRBV10-3
D gene: .

CDR3 protein: ASSVDRGDTEAF
J gene: TRBJ1-1
CDR3 length: 12
V gene: TRBV9
D gene: .

CDR3 protein: SARDWGSGGAYEQY
J gene: TRBJ2-7
CDR3 length: 14
V gene: TRBV20-1
D gene: TRBD2

CDR3 protein: ASSQGLNTEAF
J gene: TRBJ1-1
CDR3 length: 11
V gene: TRBV6-6
D gene: .

CDR3 protein: ASSRQGVPEAF
J gene: TRBJ1-1
CDR3 length: 11
V gene: TRBV14
D gene: TRBD1

CDR3 protein: ASSQQQVASGNEQF
J gene: TRBJ2-1
CDR3 length: 14
V gene: TRBV5-1
D gene: .

CDR3 protein: ASSQDYEKLF
J gene: TRBJ1-4
CDR3 length: 10
V gene: TRBV4-1
D gene: .

CDR3 protein: ASGLPPQAGWPF
J gene: TRBJ1-1
CDR3 length: 12
V gene: TRBV12-5
D gene: .